This TCR beta chain appears in the sequencing data of a study of beta chain features in type 1 diabetes. The CDR3 loop spans 13 amino acids. Looked up from germline, CDR1 is SGHRS and CDR2 is YFSETQ. Trimming took 4 bases from V and 1 from J, leaving 8 bases between them. TCRB transcripts that were expressed got sequenced, as all of the isolated RNA had been reverse transcribed. Assay used: immunoSEQ multiplex PCR; TCRdb lists only in-frame clones, some missing. Among about 360,000 clones, roughly 12% were seen once, and the ten largest hold approximately 0.015%. This chain connects TRBV5-1 to TRBJ1-1; possible D gene TRBD1, 5 bases. The clonotype was recovered from a man aged 18 to 35 in good health. Sequences were obtained from naive CD4+ T cells from blood. In DNA, the CDR3 is TGCGCCAGCAGCCACGGGGGGAACACTGAAGCTTTCTTT. Encoded protein: CASSHGGNTEAFF.